Listed below are T cell receptor beta chains from one sample, sequenced in a study of OX40 agonist ivuxolimab in advanced cancers. Assay used: immunoSEQ multiplex PCR; TCRdb lists only in-frame clones, some missing. This table has some 100,000 clones, around nine tenths appearing once. Sequencing used CD4+ or CD8+ T cells sorted from blood, obtained in a trial of the OX40 agonist ivuxolimab. These receptor sequences come from an adult with an advanced solid tumor such as melanoma, head and neck, liver or kidney cancer. Each CDR3 is given without its conserved first and last residue.

V | CDR3
TRBV7-9 | ASSPLAGYGYT
TRBV6-1 | ASSEALQPRGYGYT
TRBV6-1 | ASNGQATNEKLF
TRBV11-2 | ASSPDYNSPLH
TRBV18 | ASSPYRGDEQF
TRBV5-4 | ASSYPGPQNEQF
TRBV6-5 | ASSFSGGNTEAF
TRBV27 | ASSQDRAITDTQY
TRBV18 | ASSPRTSGGADEQY
TRBV4-1 | ASSRGVGETQY
TRBV7-8 | ASSLNIGRRETQY
TRBV10-3 | AISGWTSGGRTDTQY
TRBV5-1 | ASSPGTSGFRYNEQF
TRBV6-5 | ASSIGWGTQY
TRBV28 | ASSSQGRNYGYT
TRBV6-6 | ASSYQGQNTEAF
TRBV18 | ASSPPLTYEQY
TRBV9 | ASSVGTASYEQY
TRBV28 | ASSLRDRGPRGYT
TRBV7-2 | ASSLDLSSASGNIQY
TRBV7-2 | ASSFGGQFNEKLF
TRBV4-3 | ASSQEAVRDVNYEQY
TRBV2 | ASSERRGGTDTQY
TRBV9 | ASSPGTYYEQY
TRBV15 | ATSRNRGGDTQY
TRBV12-5 | ASGRDSTQQETQY
TRBV27 | ASSSGRPNNEQF
TRBV12-1 | ASSSGQGPNRAKNIQY
TRBV5-1 | ASSFRIAGGNTGELF
TRBV28 | ASAWGQVSNQPQH
TRBV5-1 | ASSLASSGDPYNEQF
TRBV27 | ASSLSGGGSTGELF